A selection of T cell receptor beta chains follows, all from one sample in a study of somatic mutations in cytotoxic T cells in rheumatoid arthritis. Generated by immunoSEQ multiplex PCR, the TCRdb table keeps only in-frame clones and is missing some. This sample has fewer than 25,000 clones, with around 63% found just once. Sequenced sample: CD8+ T cells sorted from blood. The receptors were sampled from an adult with rheumatoid arthritis. CDR3s include the opening cysteine and the closing phenylalanine or tryptophan. D genes are given only for firm matches.

d_gene: .; v_gene: TRBV4-1; CDR3aa: CASSQDLQAHYEQYF
d_gene: .; v_gene: TRBV6-6; CDR3aa: CASSYGGTGELFF
d_gene: .; v_gene: TRBV5-1; CDR3aa: CASSTSPDSNQPQHF
d_gene: .; v_gene: TRBV4-2; CDR3aa: CASSQVGDNVEAFF
d_gene: .; v_gene: TRBV27; CDR3aa: CASSSVGGTEAFF
d_gene: .; v_gene: TRBV6-6; CDR3aa: CASRTNTYEQYF
d_gene: .; v_gene: TRBV4-3; CDR3aa: CASSQDRRGSYEQYF
d_gene: TRBD1; v_gene: TRBV18; CDR3aa: CASSHIGQGKYEQYF
d_gene: TRBD1; v_gene: TRBV2; CDR3aa: CASSYGQVLNTGELFF
d_gene: .; v_gene: TRBV7-8; CDR3aa: CASSFGATGELFF
d_gene: .; v_gene: TRBV7-6; CDR3aa: CASSLAQVAYEQYF
d_gene: TRBD2; v_gene: TRBV27; CDR3aa: CASSLSSSGADTQYF
d_gene: TRBD2; v_gene: TRBV19; CDR3aa: CASSIGTSGAYEQYF
d_gene: .; v_gene: TRBV19; CDR3aa: CASSPTLNTEAFF
d_gene: .; v_gene: TRBV7-8; CDR3aa: CASSPPGAYNEQFF
d_gene: TRBD1; v_gene: TRBV13; CDR3aa: CASSLGTDDTDTQYF
d_gene: .; v_gene: TRBV28; CDR3aa: CASSFGLQDYSNQPQHF
d_gene: TRBD2; v_gene: TRBV7-2; CDR3aa: CASSTPGRGAYEQYF
d_gene: .; v_gene: TRBV7-9; CDR3aa: CASSPGTAYGYTF
d_gene: TRBD1; v_gene: TRBV2; CDR3aa: CASNLDRVDEQYF
d_gene: .; v_gene: TRBV2; CDR3aa: CASSGGQNSFVEKLFF
d_gene: .; v_gene: TRBV4-2; CDR3aa: CASSPEWPITDTQYF
d_gene: .; v_gene: TRBV6-6; CDR3aa: CASSRPRNTIYF
d_gene: .; v_gene: TRBV7-6; CDR3aa: CASSLEGGGVLTEAFF
d_gene: .; v_gene: TRBV4-1; CDR3aa: CASSQRWDGGDTQYF
d_gene: TRBD1; v_gene: TRBV7-9; CDR3aa: CASRKGGTGDYEQYF
d_gene: .; v_gene: TRBV25-1; CDR3aa: CASSEFDRTGELFF
d_gene: .; v_gene: TRBV29-1; CDR3aa: CSVDKRGSGYEQYF